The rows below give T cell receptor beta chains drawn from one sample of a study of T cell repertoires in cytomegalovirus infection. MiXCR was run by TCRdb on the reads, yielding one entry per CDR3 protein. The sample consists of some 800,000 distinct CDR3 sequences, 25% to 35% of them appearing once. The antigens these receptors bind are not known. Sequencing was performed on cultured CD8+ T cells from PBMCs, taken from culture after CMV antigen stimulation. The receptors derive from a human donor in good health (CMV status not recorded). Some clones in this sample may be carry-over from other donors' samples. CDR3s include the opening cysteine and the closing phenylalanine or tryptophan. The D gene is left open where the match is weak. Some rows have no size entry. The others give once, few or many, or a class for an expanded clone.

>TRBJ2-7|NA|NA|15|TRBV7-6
TGTGCCAGCAGCTTAAACGGGGGCAGGAGGAGCGAGCAGTACTTC
CASSLNGGRRSEQYF
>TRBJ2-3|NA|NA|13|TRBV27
TGTGCCAGCAGCGCTACTAGCACAGATACGCAGTATTTT
CASSATSTDTQYF
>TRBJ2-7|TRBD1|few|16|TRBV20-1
TGCAGTGCTAGAGGGGGGGGGACAGGGAGCTCCTACGAGCAGTACTTC
CSARGGGTGSSYEQYF
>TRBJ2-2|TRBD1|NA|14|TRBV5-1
TGCGCCGGGTCGACAGGGGGAAACACCGGGGAGCTGTTTTTT
CAGSTGGNTGELFF
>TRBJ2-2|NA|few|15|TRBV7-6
TGTGCCAGCAGCTCCAGGCGGCCTCACACCGGGGAGCTGTTTTTT
CASSSRRPHTGELFF
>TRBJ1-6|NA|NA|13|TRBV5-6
TGTGCCAGCAGGGGCAGGGGCTATTCACCCCTCCACTTT
CASRGRGYSPLHF
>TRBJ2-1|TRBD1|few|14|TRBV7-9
TGTGCCAGCAGCCGGAGACAGGGGGGGAATGAGCAGTTCTTC
CASSRRQGGNEQFF
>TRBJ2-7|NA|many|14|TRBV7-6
TGTGCCAGCAGCTTGGCCCGGGCCTCCTACGAGCAGTACTTC
CASSLARASYEQYF
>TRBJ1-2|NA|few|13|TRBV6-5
TGTGCCAGCACCTCCTCGTTAGGGTATGGCTACACCTTC
CASTSSLGYGYTF
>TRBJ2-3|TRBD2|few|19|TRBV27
TGTGCCAGCAGCGAGGATGGATGGGGGTACGCGGGAGGTACAGATACGCAGTATTTT
CASSEDGWGYAGGTDTQYF
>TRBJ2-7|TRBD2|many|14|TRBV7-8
TGTGCCAGCAGCCGGTCGGGGGGAGGAGGCGAGCAGTACTTC
CASSRSGGGGEQYF
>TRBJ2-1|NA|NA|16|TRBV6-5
TGTGCCAGCAGTTACTCGATGGGACATCCCTACAATGAGCAGTTCTTC
CASSYSMGHPYNEQFF
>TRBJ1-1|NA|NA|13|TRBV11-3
TGTGCCAGCAGCCTACGGAAGGGTCTAGAAGCTTTCTTT
CASSLRKGLEAFF
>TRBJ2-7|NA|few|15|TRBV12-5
TGTGCTAGTGGTTTGGCAGGAGAGGGGTACTACGAGCAGTACTTC
CASGLAGEGYYEQYF
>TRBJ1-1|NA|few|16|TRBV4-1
TGCGCCAGCAGCCCTTGGGGTTCCGGGACGAACACTGAAGCTTTCTTT
CASSPWGSGTNTEAFF
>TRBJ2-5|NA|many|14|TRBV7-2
TGTGCCAGCAGCTTAAACACAATCCAAGAGACCCAGTACTTC
CASSLNTIQETQYF
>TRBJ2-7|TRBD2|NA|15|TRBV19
TGTGCCTCGAAGGTAGCCGGGGGGGCAAGTTACGAGCAGTACTTC
CASKVAGGASYEQYF
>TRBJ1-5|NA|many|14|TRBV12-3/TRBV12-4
TGTGCCAGCAGTTATGGCTATAGCAATCAGCCCCAGCATTTT
CASSYGYSNQPQHF
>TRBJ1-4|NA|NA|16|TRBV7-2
TGTGCCAGCAGCTGGGGCTGGGCGACAACCAATGAAAAACTGTTTTTT
CASSWGWATTNEKLFF
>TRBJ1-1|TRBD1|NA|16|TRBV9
TGTGCCAGCAGCGTAGGGGACAGGGCGCTGAACACTGAAGCTTTCTTT
CASSVGDRALNTEAFF
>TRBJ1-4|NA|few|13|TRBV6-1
TGTGCCAGTAGGAGCGCGAGGAATGAAAAACTGTTTTTT
CASRSARNEKLFF
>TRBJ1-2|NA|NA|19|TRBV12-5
TGTGCTAGTGGTTTGCTCGGAGGGGCCAGGGGCCTAAGAGACTATGGCTACACCTTC
CASGLLGGARGLRDYGYTF
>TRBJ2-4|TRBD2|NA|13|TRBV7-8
TGTGCCAGCAGCAGAAGAAGGGAGGGCATTCAGTACTTC
CASSRRREGIQYF
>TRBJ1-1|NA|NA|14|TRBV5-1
TGCGCCAGCAGCTTGCCGGCCTTGAACACTGAAGCTTTCTTT
CASSLPALNTEAFF
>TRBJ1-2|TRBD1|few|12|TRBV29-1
TGCAGCGTTGTAACAGGGGACTATGGCTACACCTTC
CSVVTGDYGYTF
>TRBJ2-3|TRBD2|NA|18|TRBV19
TGTGCCAGTAGTTCTCCGGGACTAGCGGGGGCGATAACAGATACGCAGTATTTT
CASSSPGLAGAITDTQYF
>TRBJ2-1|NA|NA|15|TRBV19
TGTGCCACAGCCCCGAAGCGGTACGGGGCCAATGAGCAGTTCTTC
CATAPKRYGANEQFF
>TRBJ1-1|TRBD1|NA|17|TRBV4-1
TGCGCCAGCAGCCAAAAAGGACAGGGCAAAGCGAACACTGAAGCTTTCTTT
CASSQKGQGKANTEAFF
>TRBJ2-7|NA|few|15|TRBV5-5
TGTGCCAGCAGTCCACGGAACATAGGCCCCTACGAGCAGTACTTC
CASSPRNIGPYEQYF
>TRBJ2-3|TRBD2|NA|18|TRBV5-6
TGTGCCAGCAGCGCTGACGGAAGCGGGGGCTCCTTCACAGATACGCAGTATTTT
CASSADGSGGSFTDTQYF
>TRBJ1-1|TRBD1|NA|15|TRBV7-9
TGTGCCAGCAGCTTGGGACAGAACTATAACTTTGAAGCTTTCTTT
CASSLGQNYNFEAFF
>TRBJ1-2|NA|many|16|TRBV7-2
TGTGCCAGCAGCTTAGCCCAGGGCGGGGGTGACTATGGCTACACCTTC
CASSLAQGGGDYGYTF
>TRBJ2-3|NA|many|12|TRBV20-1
TGCAGTGCTTCCCCCTCCCTGGATACGCAGTATTTT
CSASPSLDTQYF
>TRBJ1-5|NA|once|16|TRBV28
TGTGCCAGCAGTTCCCCCACTTTCTATAGCAATCAGCCCCAGCATTTT
CASSSPTFYSNQPQHF
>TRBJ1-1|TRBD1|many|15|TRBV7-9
TGTGCCAGCAGCTCAGTAGACAGGGGCCGGCTGGCAGCTTTCTTT
CASSSVDRGRLAAFF
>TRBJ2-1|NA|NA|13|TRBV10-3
TGTGCCATCAGTGATCGCGGGGACAATGAGCAGTTCTTC
CAISDRGDNEQFF